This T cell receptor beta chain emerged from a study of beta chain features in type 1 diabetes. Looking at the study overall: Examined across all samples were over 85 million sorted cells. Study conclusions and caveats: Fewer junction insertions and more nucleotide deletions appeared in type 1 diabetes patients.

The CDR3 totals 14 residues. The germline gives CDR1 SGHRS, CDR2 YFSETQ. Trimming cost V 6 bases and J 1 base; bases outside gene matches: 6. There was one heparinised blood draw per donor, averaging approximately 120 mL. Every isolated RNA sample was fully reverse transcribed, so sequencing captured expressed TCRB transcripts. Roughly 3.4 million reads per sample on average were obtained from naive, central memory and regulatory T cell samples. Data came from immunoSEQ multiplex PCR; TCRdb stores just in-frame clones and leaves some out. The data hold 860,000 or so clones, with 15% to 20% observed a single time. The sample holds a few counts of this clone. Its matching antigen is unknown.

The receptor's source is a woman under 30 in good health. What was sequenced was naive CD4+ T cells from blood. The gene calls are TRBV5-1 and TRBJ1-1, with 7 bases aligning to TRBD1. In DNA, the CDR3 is TGCGCCAGCACCCCCGGGACAGCGAACACTGAAGCTTTCTTT. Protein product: CASTPGTANTEAFF. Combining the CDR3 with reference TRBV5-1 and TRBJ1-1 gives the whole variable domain KAGVTQTPRYLIKTRGQQVTLSCSPISGHRSVSWYQQTPGQGLQFLFEYFSETQRNKGNFPGRFSGRQFSNSRSEMNVSTLELGDSALYLCASTPGTANTEAFFGQGTRLTVV.